The next 32 T cell receptor beta chains were all read from a single sample in a study of vaccination and CD4 T cells after COVID-19. These receptors lack a known antigen. Regarding treatment: roughly 10-day PBMC culture with coronavirus spike peptide pools or control peptides (ViraFEST assay). From the unexposed donor, CD4+ T cells were collected ahead of the COVID-19 pandemic (2011-2018). An Oncomine TCR Beta short-read assay was used to sequence the DNA from cultured CD4+ T cells. Each CDR3 protein gets one entry after TCRdb re-called the PCR reads with MiXCR. The sample carries some 6,900 distinct CDR3 sequences, 33% recorded once. Sequencing was done on a sample of CD4+ T cells from blood, cultured in vitro. These receptors were taken from a human donor in good health.

This clonotype is labeled medium-sized. The chain recombines TRBV20-1 with TRBJ1-5; 8 bases are shared with TRBD1. The junction had 4 bases not matched to a gene; V was cut back by 3 bases and J by 6 bases. The CDR3 has 13 residues. Per germline, CDR1 DFQATT and CDR2 SNEGSKA (reference sequence). The CDR3 DNA sequence: TGCAGTGCTAGGGACAGGGCATTTCAGCCCCAGCATTTT. This codes for CSARDRAFQPQHF.

This clonotype came up once. The V gene is TRBV30, the J gene TRBJ2-5, with a tentative D call TRBD2 (6 bases). The V gene's germline CDR1 is GTSNPN and CDR2 SVGIG (reference sequence). The CDR3 spans 13 residues. The V gene lost 0 bases and the J gene lost 5 bases, with 10 bases spanning the gap. This CDR3 reads CAWSVQSGETQYF. As DNA, the CDR3 is TGTGCCTGGAGTGTTCAGAGCGGGGAGACCCAGTACTTC.

The CDR3 bases are TGTGCCAGCAGTGTCTTCCCCCCCTCAGGGGCGAACACCGGGGAGCTGTTTTTT. Its translation: CASSVFPPSGANTGELFF. The genes are TRBV6-1 and TRBJ2-2; D possibly corresponds to TRBD1 (6 bases). Trimming took 4 bases from V and 0 from J, leaving 18 bases between them. The CDR3 runs to 18 residues. Germline V gene data show CDR1 as MNHNS and CDR2 as SASEGT.

The J gene is TRBJ2-7, the V gene TRBV27, with no clear D. The CDR3 runs 13 residues. The V end was cut by 3 bases, the J end by 2 bases, with 8 bases between. The germline gives CDR1 MNHEY, CDR2 SMNVEV (reference sequence). In nucleotides, the CDR3 is TGTGCCAGCAGTTTTTCCAGCACCTACGAGCAGTACTTC. This translates into CASSFSSTYEQYF.

The table lists this clonotype with a few counts. The gene calls are TRBV10-3 and TRBJ1-5; 7 bases fit TRBD1. The CDR3 extends over 12 amino acids. Germline V gene sequence: CDR1 ENHRY, CDR2 SYGVKD. V was pared by 8 bases and J by 5 bases, with 3 bases of the junction left unmatched. CDR3 nucleotides: TGTGCCATCGGGACAGCGGATCAGCCCCAGCATTTT. It specifies CAIGTADQPQHF.

As concerns this clonotype: One junction end disagrees with the germline gene, perhaps due to a read error. V gene TRBV6-4 combines with J gene TRBJ1-3; no clear D. The CDR3 is 10 residues long. Germline V gene sequence: CDR1 MRHNA, CDR2 SNTAGT. CDR3 region: CASSDSTWNF. The CDR3 nucleotides read TGTGCCAGCAGTGACTCCACGTGGAATTTT.

The gene calls are TRBV6-1 and TRBJ1-2; the match to TRBD1 covers 10 bases. Germline V gene lookup returns CDR1 MNHNS and CDR2 SASEGT. The trim removed 1 base at V and 5 bases at J, leaving 4 bases unmatched. This CDR3 is built from 15 residues. The CDR3 DNA is TGTGCCAGCAGTGAAGGGGCGGGACAGGGGTATGGCTACACCTTC. Translated: CASSEGAGQGYGYTF.

This chain joins TRBV30 and TRBJ1-5, with D possibly being TRBD1 (6 bases). Germline CDR1 is GTSNPN and CDR2 is SVGIG (reference sequence). Trimming removed 5 bases from V and 4 bases from J, with 9 bases in between. CDR3 length: 12 residues. DNA of the CDR3: TGTGCCTGGGGGGGCGGGAATCAGCCCCAGCATTTT. It codes for CAWGGGNQPQHF.

This sequence joins TRBV7-3 and TRBJ2-3; D is possibly TRBD1 or TRBD2 (5 bases each). CDR1 is SGHTA and CDR2 is FQGTGA in the germline V gene. The CDR3 has 14 amino acids. Trimming removed 1 base from V and 4 bases from J, with 9 bases in between. CDR3 DNA sequence: TGTGCCAGCAGCTTAATTCAGGGACCAGATACGCAGTATTTT. It encodes CASSLIQGPDTQYF.

This clonotype was seen a handful of times. This sequence joins TRBV6-5 and TRBJ1-1; D is unresolved. V shed 2 bases and J shed 7 bases, with 8 bases lying between them. The germline CDR1 and CDR2 sequences are MNHEY and SVGAGI. The CDR3 spans 12 residues. CDR3 residues: CASSYGLGEAFF. CDR3 nucleotide sequence: TGTGCCAGCAGTTACGGTCTGGGTGAAGCTTTCTTT.

This clonotype showed up just once. The V gene is TRBV9, the J gene TRBJ1-2, with D tentatively TRBD1 (6 bases). Germline V CDR1 and CDR2: SGDLS, YYNGEE. The CDR3 sequence is 12 residues long. The V end lost 3 bases, the J end lost 6 bases, and 9 bases lay between the germline ends. The chain's CDR3 is CASSGSGDGYTF. Here the CDR3 DNA reads TGTGCCAGCAGCGGCTCAGGGGATGGCTACACCTTC.

This clonotype has more than one count but fewer than ten. The chain combines TRBV5-6 with TRBJ2-3, with D unresolved. Trimming took 3 bases from V and 2 from J, leaving 1 base between them. CDR3 length equals 11 residues. Germline V gives CDR1 SGHDT, CDR2 YYEEEE. The CDR3 coding sequence is TGTGCCAGCAGCTACACAGATACGCAGTATTTT. Encoded protein: CASSYTDTQYF. Based on the CDR3 plus reference TRBV5-6 and TRBJ2-3, the full variable domain is DAGVTQSPTHLIKTRGQQVTLRCSPKSGHDTVSWYQQALGQGPQFIFQYYEEEERQRGNFPDRFSGHQFPNYSSELNVNALLLGDSALYLCASSYTDTQYFGPGTRLTVL.

The CDR3 sequence: CASSGERDRSYEQYF. The CDR3, as DNA: TGTGCCAGCAGTGGAGAAAGGGACAGGTCCTACGAGCAGTACTTC. The chain joins TRBV12-3 or TRBV12-4 to TRBJ2-7; 8 positions match TRBD1. There are 15 residues in the CDR3. The V segment lost 5 bases and the J segment 1 base; nucleotides outside the gene matches: 7.

This rearrangement joins TRBV6-2 or TRBV6-3 to TRBJ1-3; D unresolved. V lost 7 bases, J lost 0 bases, and 10 bases lay in between. Germline values: CDR1 MNHEY, CDR2 SVGEGT. The CDR3 runs 14 residues. In nucleotides, the CDR3 is TGTGCCAGCAACGCGGGATACTCTGGAAACACCATATATTTT. Protein: CASNAGYSGNTIYF.

The J gene is TRBJ1-1, the V gene TRBV6-1; TRBD1 might be the D (5 bases). The germline gives CDR1 MNHNS, CDR2 SASEGT. V dropped 0 bases and J dropped 11 bases, with 16 bases sitting between them. The CDR3 runs to 14 residues. The DNA of the CDR3 is TGTGCCAGCAGTGAAGCGCGGGGCAGGGTGATGGCTTTCTTT. Translated: CASSEARGRVMAFF.

CDR3 protein: CASSLVRGPRNTEAFF. The CDR3 DNA follows: TGTGCCAGCAGCTTAGTTCGGGGGCCTAGGAACACTGAAGCTTTCTTT. The chain combines TRBV7-3 with TRBJ1-1; TRBD1 might be the D (6 bases). CDR1 is SGHTA, CDR2 FQGTGA, per germline. The length of the CDR3 is 16 residues. V was trimmed by 2 bases and J by 1 base, leaving 14 bases between them.

The chain employs TRBV2 and TRBJ1-1; D gene uncertain. The CDR3 contains 13 residues. Germline V CDR1 and CDR2: SNHLY, FYNNEI. The V and J ends lost 4 bases and 1 base respectively, with 7 bases between them. CDR3 DNA: TGTGCCAGCAGTGGTACAGCGAACACTGAAGCTTTCTTT. This codes for CASSGTANTEAFF.

The chain uses TRBV4-2 and TRBJ1-2, with D possibly TRBD1 on 5 matching bases. Trimming shortened V by 7 bases and J by 8 bases, and 17 bases separated the two germline ends. This CDR3 spans 13 amino acids. In germline, CDR1 is LGHNA, CDR2 YNFKEQ. CDR3 coding DNA: TGTGCCAGCAACCCGGACCGGGGGGGAGGCTACACCTTC. It is translated as CASNPDRGGGYTF.

This clonotype was seen a few times. The genes are TRBV6-1 and TRBJ1-2, with no clear D. With 1 base removed from V and 4 bases from J, the gap between germline ends came to 10 bases. This CDR3 is 14 amino acids long. Germline V lookup: CDR1 MNHNS, CDR2 SASEGT. The DNA for the CDR3 is TGTGCCAGCAGTGAAGGTACGAAAAGCTATGGCTACACCTTC. As protein: CASSEGTKSYGYTF.

CDR3 protein: CASSLGAGGLRDTGELFF. CDR3 coding DNA: TGTGCCAGCAGCCTGGGGGCCGGGGGGTTACGTGACACCGGGGAGCTGTTTTTT. This rearrangement joins TRBV7-7 to TRBJ2-2; tentatively, D is TRBD2 (7 bases). Trimming pared 5 bases from V and 3 bases from J, leaving 22 bases between. From germline, CDR1 is SSHAT and CDR2 FNYEAQ (reference sequence). CDR3 length equals 18 residues.

The chain is built from TRBV20-1 and TRBJ2-1, with 9 nucleotides matching TRBD2. The CDR3 sequence is 15 residues long. The trim removed 2 bases at V and 7 bases at J, leaving 9 bases unmatched. The germline gives CDR1 DFQATT, CDR2 SNEGSKA (reference sequence). The CDR3 protein is CSARKGLAGLNEQFF. DNA for the CDR3: TGCAGTGCTAGAAAGGGGCTAGCGGGGTTAAATGAGCAGTTCTTC.

This rearrangement joins TRBV27 to TRBJ2-7; no reliable D call. Trimming pared 7 bases from V and 0 bases from J, leaving 10 bases between. This CDR3 is built from 13 residues. The germline V gene has CDR1 MNHEY and CDR2 SMNVEV (reference sequence). In nucleotides, the CDR3 is TGTGCCAGCAATCAAATCCTCTCCTACGAGCAGTACTTC. Residues: CASNQILSYEQYF.

For the CDR3, the DNA is TGTGCCAGCAGTGACTCCGGAGGGTATGGCTACACCTTC. This encodes CASSDSGGYGYTF. This chain links TRBV6-4 with TRBJ1-2; D uncertain. Germline V gives CDR1 MRHNA, CDR2 SNTAGT. The CDR3 length is 13 residues. V was pared by 0 bases and J by 5 bases, with 7 bases between.

The chain joins TRBV27 to TRBJ2-7; 8 bases are a match to TRBD2. The V gene's germline CDR1 is MNHEY and CDR2 SMNVEV (reference sequence). J gave up 0 bases and V 1 base, and 2 bases lay outside the gene matches. This CDR3 has 15 amino acids. This chain's CDR3 is CASSLFGGGSYEQYF. In nucleotides, the CDR3 is TGTGCCAGCAGTTTATTCGGGGGGGGCTCCTACGAGCAGTACTTC.

This chain uses TRBV6-1 with TRBJ2-3; 15 bases match TRBD2. The V and J ends lost 4 bases and 4 bases, in that order; junction bases with no gene match: 0. Germline CDR1 and CDR2: MNHNS and SASEGT. This CDR3 has 15 amino acids. The CDR3 DNA follows: TGTGCCAGCAGTGGGACTAGCGGGGGGGCAGATACGCAGTATTTT. Encoded protein: CASSGTSGGADTQYF.

The V gene is TRBV20-1, the J gene TRBJ1-2; 7 bases line up with TRBD1. From germline, CDR1 is DFQATT and CDR2 SNEGSKA (reference sequence). The length of the CDR3 is 13 residues. V lost 6 bases and J lost 0; bases outside the gene matches: 4. CDR3 sequence: CSAYDRANYGYTF. In DNA form, the CDR3 reads TGCAGTGCCTATGACAGGGCTAACTATGGCTACACCTTC.

This clonotype is medium-sized by share. The genes are TRBV7-8 and TRBJ1-6, with TRBD1 as a possible D gene (5 bases). Deletions cut 5 bases from V and 13 bases from J, with 36 bases between. In germline, CDR1 is SGHVS, CDR2 FQNEAQ. There are 20 residues in the CDR3. CDR3 protein: CASSQYSIPTAEGKFRPLHF. DNA for the CDR3: TGTGCCAGCAGCCAATACTCCATCCCCACCGCGGAGGGGAAGTTTCGTCCCCTCCACTTT.

The chain is built from TRBV11-2 and TRBJ2-2, with D hard to call. The CDR3 consists of 14 residues. Germline V CDR1 and CDR2: SGHAT, FQNNGV. V lost 2 bases and J 5 bases, leaving 9 bases between the germline ends. The CDR3 bases are TGTGCCAGCAGCTTACAGGTTGCTACCGGGGAGCTGTTTTTT. Amino acids: CASSLQVATGELFF.

This chain connects TRBV12-3 or TRBV12-4 to TRBJ1-2; D call uncertain. Between the trimmed V and J ends, which lost 1 base and 7 bases, there was a span of 10 bases. CDR3 size: 13 residues. The CDR3 region has the DNA TGTGCCAGCAGTTTAGATACAGCCCTTGGCTACACCTTC. Its protein product is CASSLDTALGYTF.

The sample holds a few counts of this clonotype. The rearrangement links TRBV6-5 to TRBJ2-7; TRBD1 or TRBD2 may be the D gene (5 bases each). Trimming shortened V by 0 bases and J by 2 bases, and 17 bases separated the two germline ends. The CDR3 extends over 17 amino acids. Germline values: CDR1 MNHEY, CDR2 SVGAGI. CDR3 residues: CASSYSWAGSFPYEQYF. The CDR3 DNA is TGTGCCAGCAGTTACTCTTGGGCAGGGAGTTTCCCCTACGAGCAGTACTTC.

This clonotype was recorded a few times. The chain recombines TRBV27 with TRBJ2-7; D is undetermined. The V end lost 0 bases, the J end lost 1 base, and 7 bases lay between the germline ends. The CDR3 totals 14 residues. The germline gives CDR1 MNHEY, CDR2 SMNVEV (reference sequence). CDR3 nucleotide sequence: TGTGCCAGCAGTTTATCGTTAAAGTCCTACGAGCAGTACTTC. It is translated as CASSLSLKSYEQYF.

A few counts support this clonotype. The chain is built from TRBV6-5 and TRBJ1-6, with 10 bases matching TRBD1. The CDR3 is made up of 16 amino acids. V dropped 0 bases and J dropped 10; count of bases not matched to a gene: 6. Germline values: CDR1 MNHEY, CDR2 SVGAGI. As DNA, the CDR3 is TGTGCCAGCAGTTACTCGACAGGGGGCGCGGAGTCACCCCTCCACTTT. Protein: CASSYSTGGAESPLHF.